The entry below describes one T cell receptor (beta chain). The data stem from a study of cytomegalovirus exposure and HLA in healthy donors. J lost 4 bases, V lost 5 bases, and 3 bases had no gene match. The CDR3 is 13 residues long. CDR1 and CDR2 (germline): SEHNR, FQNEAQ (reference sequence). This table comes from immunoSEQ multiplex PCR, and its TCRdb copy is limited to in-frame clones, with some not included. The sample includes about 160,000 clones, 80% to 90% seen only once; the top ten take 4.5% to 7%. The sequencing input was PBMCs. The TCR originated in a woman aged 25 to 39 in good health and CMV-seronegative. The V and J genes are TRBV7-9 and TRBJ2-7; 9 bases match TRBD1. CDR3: CASSRTGEYEQYF. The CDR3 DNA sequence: TGTGCCAGCAGCCGGACAGGGGAATACGAGCAGTACTTC.